This T cell receptor beta chain emerged from a study of cytotoxic CD8 clonotypes in ibrutinib-treated CLL. Profiling relied on immunoSEQ multiplex PCR, and the TCRdb table lists in-frame clones only, not all of them. The table shows 110,000 to 150,000 clones, with about 80% occurring only once. The germline CDR1 and CDR2 sequences are PRHDT and FYEKMQ (reference sequence). The CDR3 has 14 residues. V lost 3 bases and J 5 bases, leaving 14 bases between the germline ends. The sequencing here drew on PBMCs, taken after 24 months of ibrutinib treatment. The receptor comes from a human donor with chronic lymphocytic leukemia. This chain links TRBV13 with TRBJ2-7, with D possibly being TRBD1 or TRBD2 (6 bases each). CDR3 coding DNA: TGTGCCAGCAGCTTCGGACCCCGGGGGCACGAGCAGTACTTC. Its protein is CASSFGPRGHEQYF.